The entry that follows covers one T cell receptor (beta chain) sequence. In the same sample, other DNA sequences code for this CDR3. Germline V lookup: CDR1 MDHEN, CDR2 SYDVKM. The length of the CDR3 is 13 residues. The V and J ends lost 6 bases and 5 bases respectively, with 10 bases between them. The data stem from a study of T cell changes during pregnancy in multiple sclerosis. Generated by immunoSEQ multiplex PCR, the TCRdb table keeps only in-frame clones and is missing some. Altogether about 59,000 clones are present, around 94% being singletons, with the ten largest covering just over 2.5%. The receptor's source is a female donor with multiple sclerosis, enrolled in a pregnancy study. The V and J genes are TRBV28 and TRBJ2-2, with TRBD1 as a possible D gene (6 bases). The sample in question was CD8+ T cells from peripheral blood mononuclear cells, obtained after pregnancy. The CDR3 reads CASSLRGTGELFF. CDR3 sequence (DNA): TGTGCCAGCAGCCTCAGGGGTACCGGGGAGCTGTTTTTT.